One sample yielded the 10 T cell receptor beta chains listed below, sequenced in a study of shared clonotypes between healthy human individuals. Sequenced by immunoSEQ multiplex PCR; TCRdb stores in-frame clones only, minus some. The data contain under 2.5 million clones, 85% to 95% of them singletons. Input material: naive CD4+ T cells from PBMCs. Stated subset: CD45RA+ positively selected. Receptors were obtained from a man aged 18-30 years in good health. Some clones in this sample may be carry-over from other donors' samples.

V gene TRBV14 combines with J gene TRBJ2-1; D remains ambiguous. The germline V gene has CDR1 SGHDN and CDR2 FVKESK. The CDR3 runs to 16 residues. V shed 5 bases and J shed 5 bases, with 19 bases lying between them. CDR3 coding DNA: TGTGCCAGCAGCGCCTTTGGGCTAGTCATCAACAATGAGCAGTTCTTC. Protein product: CASSAFGLVINNEQFF.

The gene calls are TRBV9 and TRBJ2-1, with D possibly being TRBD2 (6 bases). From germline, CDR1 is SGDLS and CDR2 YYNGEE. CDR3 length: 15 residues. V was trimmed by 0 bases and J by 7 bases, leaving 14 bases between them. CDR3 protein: CASSVVPGAANEQFF. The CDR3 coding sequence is TGTGCCAGCAGCGTAGTCCCGGGAGCGGCAAATGAGCAGTTCTTC.

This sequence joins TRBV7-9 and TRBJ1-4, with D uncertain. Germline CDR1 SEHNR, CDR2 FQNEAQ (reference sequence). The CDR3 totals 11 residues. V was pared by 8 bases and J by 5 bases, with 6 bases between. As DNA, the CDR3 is TGTGCCAGCGCCGGGAATGAAAAACTGTTTTTT. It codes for CASAGNEKLFF.

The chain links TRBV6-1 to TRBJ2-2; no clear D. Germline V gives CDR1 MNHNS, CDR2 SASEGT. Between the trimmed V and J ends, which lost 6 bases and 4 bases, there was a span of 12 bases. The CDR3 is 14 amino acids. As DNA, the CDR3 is TGTGCCAGCAGCGTCAGCCTCGTCACCGGGGAGCTGTTTTTT. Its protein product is CASSVSLVTGELFF.

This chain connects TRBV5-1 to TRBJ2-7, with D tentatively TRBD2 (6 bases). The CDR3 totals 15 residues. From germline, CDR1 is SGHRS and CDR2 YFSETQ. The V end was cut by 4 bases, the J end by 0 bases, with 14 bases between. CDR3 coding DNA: TGCGCCAGCAGCGGCGGGACGGGAAGCTCCTACGAGCAGTACTTC. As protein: CASSGGTGSSYEQYF.

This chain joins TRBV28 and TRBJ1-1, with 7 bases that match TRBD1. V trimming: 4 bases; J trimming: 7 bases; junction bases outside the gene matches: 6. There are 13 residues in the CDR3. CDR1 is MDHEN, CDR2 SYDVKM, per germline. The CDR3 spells CASSSPQGYEAFF. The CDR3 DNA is TGTGCCAGCAGTTCCCCACAGGGGTATGAAGCTTTCTTT.

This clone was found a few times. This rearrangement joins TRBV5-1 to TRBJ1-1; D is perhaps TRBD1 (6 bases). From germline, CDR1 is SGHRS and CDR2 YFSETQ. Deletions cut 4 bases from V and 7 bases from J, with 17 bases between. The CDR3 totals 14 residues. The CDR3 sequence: CASSLPNRDDEAFF. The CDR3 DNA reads TGCGCCAGCAGCCTACCCAACAGGGACGATGAAGCTTTCTTT.

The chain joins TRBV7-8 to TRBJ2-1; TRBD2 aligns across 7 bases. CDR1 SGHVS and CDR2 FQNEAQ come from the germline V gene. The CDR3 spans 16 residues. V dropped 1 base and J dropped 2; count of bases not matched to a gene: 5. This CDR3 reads CASSLVRLAAYNEQFF. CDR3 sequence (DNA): TGTGCCAGCAGCTTAGTGCGGCTAGCGGCCTACAATGAGCAGTTCTTC.

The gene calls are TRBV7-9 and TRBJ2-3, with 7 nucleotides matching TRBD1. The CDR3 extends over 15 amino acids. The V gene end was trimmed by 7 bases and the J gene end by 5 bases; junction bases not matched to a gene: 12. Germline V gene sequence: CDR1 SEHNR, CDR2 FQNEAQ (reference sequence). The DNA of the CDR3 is TGTGCCAGCACCGACGACAGGGTCAGGGGAGATACGCAGTATTTT. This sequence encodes CASTDDRVRGDTQYF. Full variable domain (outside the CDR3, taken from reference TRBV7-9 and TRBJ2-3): DTGVSQNPRHKITKRGQNVTFRCDPISEHNRLYWYRQTLGQGPEFLTYFQNEAQLEKSRLLSDRFSAERPKGSFSTLEIQRTEQGDSAMYLCASTDDRVRGDTQYFGPGTRLTVL.

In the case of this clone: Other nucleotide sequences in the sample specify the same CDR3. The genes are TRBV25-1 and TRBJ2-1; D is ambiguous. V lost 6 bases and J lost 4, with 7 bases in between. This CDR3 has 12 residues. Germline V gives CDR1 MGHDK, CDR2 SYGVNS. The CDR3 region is CASSPSYNEQFF. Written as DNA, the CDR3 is TGTGCCAGCAGCCCCTCGTACAATGAGCAGTTCTTC.